The 26 T cell receptor beta chains listed next were all sequenced from one sample in a study of cytomegalovirus exposure and HLA in healthy donors. The PCR made use of 60 Vbeta and 13 Jbeta primers. The data were produced by immunoSEQ multiplex PCR, yet TCRdb's version contains in-frame clones alone and is incomplete. The data hold fewer than 150,000 clones, with approximately 84% observed a single time. Source material: PBMCs. These receptors were collected from a man aged 45 to 65 in good health and CMV-seronegative.

The count of this clone is one. The rearrangement uses TRBV4-2 and TRBJ2-2, with D perhaps matching TRBD2 (6 bases). The CDR3 is made up of 15 amino acids. The germline gives CDR1 LGHNA, CDR2 YNFKEQ. Trimming took off 4 bases at V and 3 bases at J, with 12 bases between the two ends. The CDR3 loop reads CASSRRREDTGELFF. The CDR3 bases are TGTGCCAGCAGCCGGCGGAGGGAGGACACCGGGGAGCTGTTTTTT.

This clone has a single count. The chain has TRBV28 and TRBJ1-5, with D possibly TRBD1 on 6 matching bases. Germline V lookup: CDR1 MDHEN, CDR2 SYDVKM. The length of the CDR3 is 13 residues. V was trimmed by 7 bases and J by 4 bases, leaving 11 bases between them. CDR3 bases: TGTGCCAGCATTTCCCAGGGGAATCAGCCCCAGCATTTT. It encodes CASISQGNQPQHF.

This chain links TRBV4-2 with TRBJ1-3; D unresolved. CDR1 is LGHNA, CDR2 YNFKEQ, per germline. The CDR3 has 14 residues. The V gene lost 4 bases and the J gene lost 8 bases, with 15 bases spanning the gap. The CDR3 DNA reads as TGTGCCAGCAGCCCTGAGGTCGTGATAGACACCATATATTTT. Translated: CASSPEVVIDTIYF.

V is TRBV5-4 and J is TRBJ2-3; 7 bases are a match to TRBD1. This CDR3 is built from 20 residues. The V and J ends lost 4 bases and 3 bases, in that order; junction bases with no gene match: 23. Germline lookup yields CDR1 SGHNT and CDR2 YYREEE (reference sequence). This CDR3 reads CASSGLDRQKGAGGTDTQYF. In DNA form, the CDR3 reads TGTGCCAGCAGCGGCCTGGACAGGCAAAAGGGGGCCGGTGGGACAGATACGCAGTATTTT.

The V and J genes are TRBV4-2 and TRBJ2-2; a weak D match, TRBD2 (6 bases). Trimming shortened V by 1 base and J by 1 base, and 10 bases separated the two germline ends. The CDR3 spans 16 residues. The V gene's germline CDR1 is LGHNA and CDR2 YNFKEQ. The CDR3 protein is CASSQVAGRNTGELFF. CDR3 DNA: TGTGCCAGCAGCCAAGTGGCGGGGCGGAACACCGGGGAGCTGTTTTTT.

The chain carries TRBV15 and TRBJ1-2; the D is unclear. CDR1 and CDR2 from the germline V gene are LNHNV and YYDKDF (reference sequence). Between the trimmed V and J ends, which lost 4 bases and 7 bases, there was a span of 13 bases. The CDR3 length is 13 residues. This CDR3 is CATSTRPWSGYTF. CDR3 coding DNA: TGTGCCACCAGCACAAGACCGTGGAGTGGCTACACCTTC.

The chain combines TRBV11-2 with TRBJ2-4; unclear D gene. Germline lookup yields CDR1 SGHAT and CDR2 FQNNGV. Trimming left V 1 base short and J 8 bases short, with 9 bases between. The CDR3 extends over 13 amino acids. CDR3 DNA: TGTGCCAGCAGCTTAGCCGGGTCGGACATTCAGTACTTC. Its protein product is CASSLAGSDIQYF.

CDR3 loop: CATSYDRGHEQFF. CDR3 DNA sequence: TGTGCCACCAGTTACGACAGGGGGCATGAGCAGTTCTTC. This rearrangement joins TRBV15 to TRBJ2-1; 10 bases line up with TRBD1. In germline, CDR1 is LNHNV, CDR2 YYDKDF (reference sequence). This CDR3 contains 13 residues. Trimming removed 6 bases from V and 8 bases from J; junction bases left unmatched: 4.

This rearrangement joins TRBV15 to TRBJ1-3; D not resolved. CDR1 is LNHNV, CDR2 YYDKDF, per germline (reference sequence). V lost 0 bases and J 4 bases, leaving 7 bases between the germline ends. This CDR3 region has 14 residues. CDR3 in DNA: TGTGCCACCAGCAGAGATCCAGTAGGAAACACCATATATTTT. Translation: CATSRDPVGNTIYF.

The count of this clone is one. The chain recombines TRBV28 with TRBJ2-7; 9 nucleotides agree with TRBD1. CDR3 length equals 16 residues. V was clipped by 2 bases and J by 2 bases; unmatched bases: 7. Germline CDR1 is MDHEN and CDR2 is SYDVKM. CDR3 nucleotide sequence: TGTGCCAGCAGTTTAGTCATCGGGACAGGGACCTACGAGCAGTACTTC. This encodes CASSLVIGTGTYEQYF.

This chain joins TRBV5-1 and TRBJ1-4, with D unresolved. CDR3 length: 14 amino acids. Germline-derived CDR1 and CDR2 are SGHRS and YFSETQ. V gave up 0 bases and J gave up 7 bases, with 10 bases separating them. As DNA, the CDR3 is TGCGCCAGCAGCTTGGATCGTCCTCGTGAAAAACTGTTTTTT. Its translation: CASSLDRPREKLFF.

The V gene is TRBV9, the J gene TRBJ1-4; the match to TRBD1 covers 9 bases. In germline, CDR1 is SGDLS, CDR2 YYNGEE. The CDR3 totals 15 residues. The junction had 7 bases not matched to a gene; V was cut back by 0 bases and J by 10 bases. CDR3 residues: CASSVAGGQGLKLFF. CDR3 nucleotide sequence: TGTGCCAGCAGCGTAGCTGGGGGACAGGGCCTAAAACTGTTTTTT.

The chain recombines TRBV21-1 with TRBJ2-1; whether TRBD1, the table's D call, matches the DNA was not checked. TRBV21-1 constitutes a pseudogene. The CDR3 extends over 20 amino acids. CDR3 region: CASSKRWDSLKGTIADEQFF. Here the CDR3 DNA reads TGTGCCAGCAGCAAACGTTGGGACAGCTTAAAGGGGACAATCGCGGATGAGCAGTTCTTC.

Only a few counts were recorded for this clone. The rearrangement uses TRBV5-1 and TRBJ1-6, with 7 bases matching TRBD1. With 4 bases clipped from V and 7 bases from J, the junction kept 8 bases outside the gene matches. This CDR3 region has 15 residues. The germline CDR1 and CDR2 sequences are SGHRS and YFSETQ. CDR3 residues: CASSPEGARNSPLHF. The CDR3 DNA reads TGCGCCAGCAGCCCCGAGGGGGCGCGGAATTCACCCCTCCACTTT.

This clone was seen more than once but under ten times. The chain joins TRBV7-2 to TRBJ2-6, with 9 bases lining up with TRBD2. The V gene end was trimmed by 5 bases and the J gene end by 0 bases; junction bases not matched to a gene: 5. CDR1 is SGHTA, CDR2 FQGNSA, per germline. This CDR3 is built from 17 residues. CDR3: CASSMTSGSSGANVLTF. DNA for the CDR3: TGTGCCAGCAGCATGACTAGCGGAAGCTCTGGGGCCAACGTCCTGACTTTC.

The V call is TRBV5-1, the J call TRBJ2-5; a weak D match, TRBD2 (5 bases). CDR3 length: 15 residues. V shed 0 bases and J shed 2 bases, with 11 bases lying between them. Germline values: CDR1 SGHRS, CDR2 YFSETQ. The CDR3 DNA reads as TGCGCCAGCAGCTTGGACAGCGGACGACAAGAGACCCAGTACTTC. Amino acid sequence: CASSLDSGRQETQYF.

The chain recombines TRBV9 with TRBJ2-5; no clear D. This CDR3 has 14 residues. The V end was cut by 0 bases, the J end by 7 bases, with 13 bases between. CDR1 is SGDLS, CDR2 YYNGEE, per germline. CDR3 residues: CASSVGRHMGTQYF. CDR3 coding DNA: TGTGCCAGCAGCGTAGGAAGACATATGGGGACCCAGTACTTC.

This sequence joins TRBV7-9 and TRBJ1-6, with D possibly matching TRBD1 (5 bases). The CDR3 contains 12 residues. Trimming took 7 bases from V and 9 from J, leaving 10 bases between them. Per germline, CDR1 SEHNR and CDR2 FQNEAQ (reference sequence). The CDR3 loop is CASMTDFSPLHF. DNA for the CDR3: TGTGCCAGCATGACAGACTTTTCACCCCTCCACTTT.

This clone was seen a handful of times. The J gene is TRBJ1-2, the V gene TRBV2; TRBD1 matches at 7 bases. Germline V gene sequence: CDR1 SNHLY, CDR2 FYNNEI. CDR3 length equals 12 residues. The V segment lost 7 bases and the J segment 5 bases; nucleotides outside the gene matches: 4. The CDR3 DNA follows: TGTGCCAGCAAAGAGACAGGGTATGGCTACACCTTC. Translated: CASKETGYGYTF.

Concerning this clone itself: In the same sample, other DNA sequences code for this CDR3. The chain joins TRBV5-1 to TRBJ2-6; possible D gene TRBD1, 5 bases. The CDR3 has 15 amino acids. V was clipped by 4 bases and J by 0 bases, with 8 bases between them. Germline CDR1 reads SGHRS; CDR2 reads YFSETQ. The CDR3 DNA reads as TGCGCCAGCAGCCTAGACAGCTCTGGGGCCAACGTCCTGACTTTC. Its translation: CASSLDSSGANVLTF.

This sequence joins TRBV11-2 and TRBJ1-1, with no clear D. This CDR3 contains 15 residues. Between the trimmed V and J ends, which lost 5 bases and 4 bases, there was a span of 17 bases. In germline, CDR1 is SGHAT, CDR2 FQNNGV. The CDR3 region has the DNA TGTGCCAGCAGCCTCGACTCCTCGGCGGGCACTGAAGCTTTCTTT. Translation: CASSLDSSAGTEAFF.

This clone was seen a single time. J is TRBJ1-1 and V is TRBV30; TRBD1 is a possible D gene (5 bases). Germline CDR1 reads GTSNPN; CDR2 reads SVGIG (reference sequence). V lost 4 bases and J 6 bases, leaving 15 bases between the germline ends. This CDR3 has 13 amino acids. CDR3 nucleotide sequence: TGTGCCTGGAACCCTGGGGGGTCGCCTGAAGCTTTCTTT. Encoded protein: CAWNPGGSPEAFF. Full variable domain (rest looked up from reference TRBV30 and TRBJ1-1): SQTIHQWPATLVQPVGSPLSLECTVEGTSNPNLYWYRQAAGRGLQLLFYSVGIGQISSEVPQNLSASRPQDRQFILSSKKLLLSDSGFYLCAWNPGGSPEAFFGQGTRLTVV.

The genes are TRBV27 and TRBJ1-2; TRBD1 agrees at 9 bases. The junction had 6 bases not matched to a gene; V was cut back by 5 bases and J by 5 bases. Germline CDR1 reads MNHEY; CDR2 reads SMNVEV (reference sequence). The CDR3 totals 14 residues. CDR3 amino acids: CASSPRDREYGYTF. CDR3 coding DNA: TGTGCCAGCAGTCCGCGGGACAGGGAGTATGGCTACACCTTC.

The chain is built from TRBV5-1 and TRBJ2-2; TRBD1 matches 9 bases. Germline CDR1 and CDR2: SGHRS and YFSETQ. This CDR3 comprises 15 residues. J gave up 5 bases and V 3 bases, and 5 bases lay outside the gene matches. CDR3 nucleotide sequence: TGCGCCAGCAGCTACGGACAGGGGATTACCGGGGAGCTGTTTTTT. Its protein is CASSYGQGITGELFF.

This sequence joins TRBV5-1 and TRBJ2-2; 14 bases line up with TRBD2. The CDR3 extends over 16 amino acids. Germline values: CDR1 SGHRS, CDR2 YFSETQ. The V segment lost 4 bases and the J segment 4 bases; nucleotides outside the gene matches: 3. The CDR3 is CASSLGLAGGTGELFF. The CDR3 DNA sequence: TGCGCCAGCAGCCTCGGACTAGCGGGGGGCACCGGGGAGCTGTTTTTT.

To note about this clone: A read error may account for a junction end that differs from germline. The chain combines TRBV7-9 with TRBJ1-2, with 7 bases matching TRBD1. From germline, CDR1 is SEHNR and CDR2 FQNEAQ (reference sequence). The CDR3 is made up of 15 amino acids. The CDR3 protein is CASSRAGTAVYGYPF. In DNA form, the CDR3 reads TGTGCCAGCAGCCGTGCAGGGACAGCCGTCTATGGCTACCCCTTC.